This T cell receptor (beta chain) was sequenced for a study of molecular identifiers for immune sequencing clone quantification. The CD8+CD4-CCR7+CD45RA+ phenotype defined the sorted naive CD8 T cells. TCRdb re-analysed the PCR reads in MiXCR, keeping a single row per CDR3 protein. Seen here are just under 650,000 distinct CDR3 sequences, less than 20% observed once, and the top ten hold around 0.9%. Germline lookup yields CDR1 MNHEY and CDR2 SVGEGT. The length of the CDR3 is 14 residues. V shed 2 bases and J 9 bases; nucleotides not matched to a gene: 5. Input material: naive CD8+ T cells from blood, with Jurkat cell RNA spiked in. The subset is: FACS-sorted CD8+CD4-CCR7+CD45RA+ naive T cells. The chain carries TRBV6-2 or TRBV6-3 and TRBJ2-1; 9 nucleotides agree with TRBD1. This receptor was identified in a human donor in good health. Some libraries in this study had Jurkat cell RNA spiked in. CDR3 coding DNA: TGTGCCAGCAGTTACACAGGGGGCGCAGGTGAGCAGTTCTTC. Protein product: CASSYTGGAGEQFF.